This T cell receptor (beta chain) is drawn from a study of blood T cell repertoires in COVID-19. Background on the study: T cells, B-cell-depleted T cells, or PBMCs supplied cDNA or gDNA.

Using immunoSEQ multiplex PCR, the repertoire was profiled, and TCRdb retains in-frame clones only, with some absent. The sample consists of 55,000 to 60,000 clones, roughly 84% of them appearing once. The receptor was isolated from a man in his 70s with active COVID-19. Sequences were obtained from peripheral blood.

CDR3 amino acids: CASSLIGGGPGEQYF. The CDR3, as DNA: TGTGCCAGCAGCTTAATAGGGGGAGGGCCGGGCGAGCAGTACTTC. The V call is TRBV7-3, the J call TRBJ2-7, with D possibly matching TRBD2 (7 bases). Per germline, CDR1 SGHTA and CDR2 FQGTGA. Deletions cut 1 base from V and 6 bases from J, with 16 bases between. The CDR3 length is 15 residues.